Shown below are 26 T cell receptor beta chains from a single sample sequenced in a study of shared clonotypes between healthy human individuals. This table comes from immunoSEQ multiplex PCR, and its TCRdb copy is limited to in-frame clones, with some not included. The sample has roughly 1.4 million clones; approximately 98.5% are singletons. Sequencing used naive CD4+ T cells sorted from blood. Subset given: CD45RA+ positively selected. The receptor source for this set is a man aged 25-45 years in good health.

V usage is TRBV14 and J usage is TRBJ2-1, with D tentatively TRBD2 (6 bases). The CDR3 has 16 amino acids. V was pared by 5 bases and J by 0 bases, with 14 bases between. Germline values: CDR1 SGHDN, CDR2 FVKESK. The CDR3 sequence is CASSSRDFGSYNEQFF. For the CDR3, the DNA is TGTGCCAGCAGCAGCCGGGACTTTGGCTCCTACAATGAGCAGTTCTTC. Full variable domain (rest looked up from reference TRBV14 and TRBJ2-1): EAGVTQFPSHSVIEKGQTVTLRCDPISGHDNLYWYRRVMGKEIKFLLHFVKESKQDESGMPNNRFLAERTGGTYSTLKVQPAELEDSGVYFCASSSRDFGSYNEQFFGPGTRLTVL.

This chain joins TRBV5-4 and TRBJ1-2; 9 bases line up with TRBD1. The junction had 5 bases not matched to a gene; V was cut back by 4 bases and J by 4 bases. The germline gives CDR1 SGHNT, CDR2 YYREEE (reference sequence). The CDR3 extends over 14 amino acids. The CDR3 loop reads CASSLRDRAYGYTF. The CDR3 coding sequence is TGTGCCAGCAGCCTGAGGGACAGGGCCTATGGCTACACCTTC.

V and J are TRBV9 and TRBJ2-5; D might be TRBD2 (8 bases). This CDR3 is 15 amino acids long. The V gene lost 6 bases and the J gene lost 7 bases, with 22 bases spanning the gap. Germline CDR1 and CDR2: SGDLS and YYNGEE. This chain's CDR3 is CASTPTGGPGGTQYF. For the CDR3, the DNA is TGTGCCAGCACCCCTACGGGAGGGCCAGGGGGGACCCAGTACTTC.

V usage is TRBV5-1 and J usage is TRBJ2-6; the D is unclear. CDR3 length: 16 residues. Trimming took 4 bases from V and 7 from J, leaving 18 bases between them. Germline CDR1 reads SGHRS; CDR2 reads YFSETQ. The CDR3: CASSPGPGLLANVLTF. The CDR3 DNA follows: TGCGCCAGCAGCCCTGGGCCTGGCCTCTTAGCCAACGTCCTGACTTTC.

The rearrangement links TRBV10-3 to TRBJ1-2; D is possibly TRBD1 (5 bases). The CDR3 totals 16 residues. V was cut by 1 base and J by 7 bases, with 19 bases left in between. Germline V gene lookup returns CDR1 ENHRY and CDR2 SYGVKD. As DNA, the CDR3 is TGTGCCATCAGTGAGTTTTCGTCGGGAGGGGATCTTGGCTACACCTTC. Its protein is CAISEFSSGGDLGYTF.

V gene TRBV18 combines with J gene TRBJ2-5, with D possibly being TRBD2 (6 bases). V dropped 5 bases and J dropped 1 base, with 11 bases sitting between them. Germline V gene data show CDR1 as KGHSH and CDR2 as LQKENI. This CDR3 contains 14 residues. DNA for the CDR3: TGTGCCAGCTCATACAGTAGCGGCCAAGAGACCCAGTACTTC. Its translation: CASSYSSGQETQYF.

The V and J genes are TRBV18 and TRBJ2-4, with TRBD1 as a possible D gene (7 bases). The ends were cut back, 3 bases at V and 2 bases at J, with 14 bases in the middle. This CDR3 region has 16 residues. Germline V lookup: CDR1 KGHSH, CDR2 LQKENI. This chain's CDR3 is CASSPQGGLTKNIQYF. As DNA, the CDR3 is TGTGCCAGCTCACCGCAGGGGGGACTGACCAAAAACATTCAGTACTTC.

CDR3 DNA: TGTGCCAGCTCACCACGAATTACTAGCGGAAATAACACCTACGAGCAGTACTTC. Its translation: CASSPRITSGNNTYEQYF. This chain connects TRBV18 to TRBJ2-7; 8 nucleotides match TRBD2. This CDR3 has 18 residues. Per the germline V gene, CDR1 is KGHSH and CDR2 is LQKENI. The ends lost 1 base at V and 2 bases at J; junction bases unmatched: 13.

This clone has a handful of counts. The V and J genes are TRBV15 and TRBJ2-1, with TRBD2 matching 9 bases. This CDR3 region has 19 residues. V was pared by 1 base and J by 0 bases, with 10 bases of the junction left unmatched. CDR1 LNHNV and CDR2 YYDKDF come from the germline V gene (reference sequence). The CDR3 DNA reads TGTGCCACCAGCAGAGTCGAGACTAGCGGTGCCAGCTCCTACAATGAGCAGTTCTTC. Translating gives CATSRVETSGASSYNEQFF.

This clone was observed a single time. This chain uses TRBV5-1 with TRBJ2-1, with TRBD1 matching 9 bases. Per the germline V gene, CDR1 is SGHRS and CDR2 is YFSETQ. The CDR3 consists of 18 residues. V lost 5 bases, J lost 5 bases, and 17 bases stayed unmatched. The CDR3 loop reads CASSVSPIGQGSDNEQFF. In nucleotides, the CDR3 is TGCGCCAGCAGTGTTAGTCCTATCGGACAGGGGTCAGACAATGAGCAGTTCTTC.

V gene TRBV5-4 combines with J gene TRBJ2-1, with TRBD2 identical over 12 bases. The J segment lost 5 bases and the V segment lost 4 bases, leaving 4 bases of the junction unmatched. The CDR3 is 15 residues long. Germline-derived CDR1 and CDR2 are SGHNT and YYREEE (reference sequence). CDR3 amino acids: CASSLGTSGHNEQFF. The CDR3 bases are TGTGCCAGCAGCCTAGGGACTAGCGGGCACAATGAGCAGTTCTTC.

The rearrangement uses TRBV28 and TRBJ2-1; D might be TRBD1 (6 bases). Trimming stripped 7 bases from V and 7 bases from J, with 11 bases between. CDR1 is MDHEN and CDR2 is SYDVKM in the germline V gene. This CDR3 is 12 amino acids long. The CDR3 region is CASKAGENEQFF. The CDR3 DNA sequence: TGTGCCAGCAAGGCAGGGGAAAATGAGCAGTTCTTC.

The rearrangement joins TRBV4-3 to TRBJ2-1; the match to TRBD1 covers 9 bases. CDR1 and CDR2 from the germline V gene are LGHNA and YSLEER. The CDR3 totals 15 residues. V was clipped by 3 bases and J by 11 bases; unmatched bases: 11. CDR3 loop: CASSQRQMDRGKQFF. The CDR3, as DNA: TGCGCCAGCAGCCAGAGACAGATGGACAGGGGAAAGCAGTTCTTC.

The chain combines TRBV29-1 with TRBJ2-7, with 8 bases that match TRBD1. The CDR3 contains 15 residues. V lost 1 base, J lost 0 bases, and 5 bases stayed unmatched. Germline V gene sequence: CDR1 SQVTM, CDR2 ANQGSEA. CDR3 DNA sequence: TGCAGCGTTGAAGGGACAGGGAGGAACTCCTACGAGCAGTACTTC. This translates into CSVEGTGRNSYEQYF.

The genes are TRBV28 and TRBJ2-1; 7 bases match TRBD1. The germline gives CDR1 MDHEN, CDR2 SYDVKM. V lost 5 bases to trimming and J lost 7 bases; unmatched junction nucleotides: 14. The CDR3 length is 16 residues. The CDR3 reads CASSDYDRVFPNEQFF. CDR3 bases: TGTGCCAGCAGTGACTATGACAGGGTCTTCCCTAATGAGCAGTTCTTC.

This clone was recorded only once. The chain uses TRBV7-7 and TRBJ2-1; 9 bases map to TRBD2. Germline CDR1 reads SSHAT; CDR2 reads FNYEAQ (reference sequence). V shed 1 base and J 3 bases; nucleotides not matched to a gene: 10. The CDR3 consists of 18 residues. As DNA, the CDR3 is TGTGCCAGCAGCTTAGTACCCCTTAGCGGGAGTTTCTACAATGAGCAGTTCTTC. This sequence encodes CASSLVPLSGSFYNEQFF.

This sequence joins TRBV28 and TRBJ2-7; TRBD2 aligns across 15 bases. V lost 1 base and J lost 1; bases outside the gene matches: 2. This CDR3 comprises 17 residues. Germline V gene data show CDR1 as MDHEN and CDR2 as SYDVKM. The CDR3 nucleotides read TGTGCCAGCAGTTTATTGGGGACTAGCGGGAGGTCCTACGAGCAGTACTTC. Its protein is CASSLLGTSGRSYEQYF.

The chain links TRBV29-1 to TRBJ2-2; TRBD2 aligns across 7 bases. From germline, CDR1 is SQVTM and CDR2 ANQGSEA. The CDR3 extends over 12 amino acids. V lost 7 bases, J lost 6 bases, and 5 bases stayed unmatched. The CDR3 spells CSAGEGAGELFF. CDR3 bases: TGCAGCGCGGGGGAGGGCGCCGGGGAGCTGTTTTTT.

The rearrangement links TRBV20-1 to TRBJ2-1; D is ambiguous. The germline CDR1 and CDR2 sequences are DFQATT and SNEGSKA (reference sequence). The CDR3 totals 11 residues. Trimming stripped 6 bases from V and 8 bases from J, with 11 bases between. This chain's CDR3 is CSAMGNDEQFF. The CDR3 nucleotides are TGCAGTGCAATGGGGAATGATGAGCAGTTCTTC.

This clone was counted once. V is TRBV5-5 and J is TRBJ1-1, with a possible D match to TRBD1 (5 bases). CDR1 is SGHKS and CDR2 is YYEKEE in the germline V gene (reference sequence). CDR3 length: 13 amino acids. Trimming shortened V by 1 base and J by 4 bases, and 8 bases separated the two germline ends. CDR3 protein: CASSLSGGTEAFF. Here the CDR3 DNA reads TGTGCCAGCAGCTTGTCCGGGGGCACTGAAGCTTTCTTT.

CDR3 in amino acids: CASRQRTTTDTQYF. The CDR3 nucleotides read TGTGCCAGCAGACAAAGGACAACCACAGATACGCAGTATTTT. The chain is built from TRBV5-6 and TRBJ2-3; D is perhaps TRBD1 (5 bases). Per the germline V gene, CDR1 is SGHDT and CDR2 is YYEEEE. The CDR3 extends over 14 amino acids. V lost 5 bases to trimming and J lost 2 bases, with 12 bases between them.

The rearrangement joins TRBV19 to TRBJ1-3; 10 bases match TRBD1. J gave up 2 bases and V 4 bases, and 8 bases lay outside the gene matches. The germline V gene encodes CDR1 LNHDA and CDR2 SQIVND (reference sequence). The CDR3 is 17 amino acids. The CDR3 bases are TGTGCCAGTAGTAAGGGACAGGGGAGAAGAGCTGGAAACACCATATATTTT. It specifies CASSKGQGRRAGNTIYF.

The J gene is TRBJ2-7, the V gene TRBV10-3, with D perhaps given as TRBD1 or TRBD2 (5 bases each). The germline gives CDR1 ENHRY, CDR2 SYGVKD. The CDR3 covers 16 residues. Trimming cost V 4 bases and J 0 bases, with 16 bases left between them. This chain's CDR3 is CAISGGIDYSSYEQYF. The CDR3 DNA reads TGTGCCATCAGTGGGGGGATAGACTATTCCTCCTACGAGCAGTACTTC.

V gene TRBV5-1 combines with J gene TRBJ2-7, with TRBD1 matching 12 bases. With 4 bases clipped from V and 7 bases from J, the junction kept 9 bases outside the gene matches. Per the germline V gene, CDR1 is SGHRS and CDR2 is YFSETQ. CDR3 length: 15 amino acids. CDR3 sequence: CASSGTGQGAGEQYF. For the CDR3, the DNA is TGCGCCAGCAGCGGGACGGGACAGGGGGCGGGTGAGCAGTACTTC.

The gene calls are TRBV5-1 and TRBJ2-5; 8 bases match TRBD2. Germline V gene data show CDR1 as SGHRS and CDR2 as YFSETQ. V was pared by 4 bases and J by 0 bases, with 14 bases of the junction left unmatched. The length of the CDR3 is 18 residues. The CDR3 DNA sequence: TGCGCCAGCAGCAAACCGACTAAAACTAGCGGCGACCAAGAGACCCAGTACTTC. It codes for CASSKPTKTSGDQETQYF.

The chain joins TRBV5-6 to TRBJ2-5, with 9 bases that match TRBD1. V trimming: 4 bases; J trimming: 2 bases; junction bases outside the gene matches: 6. CDR1 is SGHDT and CDR2 is YYEEEE in the germline V gene. The CDR3 totals 15 residues. The CDR3 loop reads CASSLPGQGQETQYF. CDR3 sequence (DNA): TGTGCCAGCAGCCTGCCGGGACAGGGACAAGAGACCCAGTACTTC.